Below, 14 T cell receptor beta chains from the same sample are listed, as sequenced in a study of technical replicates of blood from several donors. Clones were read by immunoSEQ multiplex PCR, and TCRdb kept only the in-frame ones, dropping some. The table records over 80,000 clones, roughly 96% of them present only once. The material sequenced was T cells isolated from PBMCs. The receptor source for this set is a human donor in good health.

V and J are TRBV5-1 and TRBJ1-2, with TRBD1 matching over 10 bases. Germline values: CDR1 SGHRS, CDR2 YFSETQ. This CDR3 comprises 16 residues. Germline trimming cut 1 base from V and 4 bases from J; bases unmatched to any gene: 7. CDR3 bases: TGCGCCAGCAGCTTGTACCCGGGACAGGGGAGCTATGGCTACACCTTC. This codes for CASSLYPGQGSYGYTF.

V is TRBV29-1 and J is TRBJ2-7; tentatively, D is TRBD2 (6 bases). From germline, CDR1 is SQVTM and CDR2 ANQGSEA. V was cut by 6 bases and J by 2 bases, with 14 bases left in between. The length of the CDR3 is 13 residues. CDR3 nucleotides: TGCAGCGTGTCGGGAGAGTGGCCCTACGAGCAGTACTTC. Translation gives CSVSGEWPYEQYF.

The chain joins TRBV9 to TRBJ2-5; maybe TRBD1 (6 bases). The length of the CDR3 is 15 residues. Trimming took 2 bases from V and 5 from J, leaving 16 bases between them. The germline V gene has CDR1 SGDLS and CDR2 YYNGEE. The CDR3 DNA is TGTGCCAGCAGCGTTCTGGACAGTTGGGGGGAGACCCAGTACTTC. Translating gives CASSVLDSWGETQYF.

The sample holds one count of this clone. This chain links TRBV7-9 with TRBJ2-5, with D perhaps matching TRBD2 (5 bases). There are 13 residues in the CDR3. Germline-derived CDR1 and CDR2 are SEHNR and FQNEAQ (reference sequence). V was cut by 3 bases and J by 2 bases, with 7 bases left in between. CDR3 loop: CASSFGVQETQYF. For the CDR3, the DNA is TGTGCCAGCAGCTTCGGGGTACAAGAGACCCAGTACTTC.

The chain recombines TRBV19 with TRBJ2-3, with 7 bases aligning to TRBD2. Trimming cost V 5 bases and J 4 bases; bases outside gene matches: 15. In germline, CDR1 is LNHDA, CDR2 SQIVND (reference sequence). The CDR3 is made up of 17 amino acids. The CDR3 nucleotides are TGTGCCAGTAGTCCGGAGGGTTGGGCGGGAGAACCAGATACGCAGTATTTT. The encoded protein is CASSPEGWAGEPDTQYF.

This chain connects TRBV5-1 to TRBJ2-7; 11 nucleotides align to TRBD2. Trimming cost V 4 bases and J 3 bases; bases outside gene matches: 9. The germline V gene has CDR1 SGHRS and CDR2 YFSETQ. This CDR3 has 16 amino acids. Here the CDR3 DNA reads TGCGCCAGCAGCGTCGATAGCGGGAGGGCCGGCTACGAGCAGTACTTC. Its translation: CASSVDSGRAGYEQYF.

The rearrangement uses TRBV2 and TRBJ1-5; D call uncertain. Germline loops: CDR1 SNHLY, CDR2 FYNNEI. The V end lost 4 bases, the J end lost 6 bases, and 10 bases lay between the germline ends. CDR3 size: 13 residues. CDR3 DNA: TGTGCCAGCAGTGGAGCGGGAGTTCAGCCCCAGCATTTT. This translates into CASSGAGVQPQHF.

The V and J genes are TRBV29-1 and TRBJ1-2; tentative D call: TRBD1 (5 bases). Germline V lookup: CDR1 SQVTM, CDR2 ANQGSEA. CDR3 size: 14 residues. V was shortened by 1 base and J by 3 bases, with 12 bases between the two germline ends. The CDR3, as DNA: TGCAGCGTTGAAGGGGGCGGGGATCACTATGGCTACACCTTC. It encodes CSVEGGGDHYGYTF.

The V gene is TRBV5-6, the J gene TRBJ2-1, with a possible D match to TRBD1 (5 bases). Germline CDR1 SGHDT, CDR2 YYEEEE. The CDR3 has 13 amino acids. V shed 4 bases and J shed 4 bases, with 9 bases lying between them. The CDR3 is CASSLTVYNEQFF. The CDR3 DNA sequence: TGTGCCAGCAGCCTGACAGTGTACAATGAGCAGTTCTTC.

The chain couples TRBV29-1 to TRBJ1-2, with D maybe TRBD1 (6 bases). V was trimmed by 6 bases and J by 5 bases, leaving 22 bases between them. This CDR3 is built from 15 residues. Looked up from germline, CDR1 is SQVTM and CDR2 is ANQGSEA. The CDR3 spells CSVVVNPGQLYGYTF. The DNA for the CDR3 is TGCAGCGTCGTTGTAAATCCCGGACAGCTTTATGGCTACACCTTC.

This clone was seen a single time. This CDR3 reads CASSPRDSLQRETQYF. CDR3 DNA: TGTGCCAGCAGCCCCCGGGACAGCCTTCAGAGGGAGACCCAGTACTTC. This chain uses TRBV7-9 with TRBJ2-5; 7 bases fit TRBD1. The germline gives CDR1 SEHNR, CDR2 FQNEAQ (reference sequence). The CDR3 runs to 16 residues. Germline trimming cut 5 bases from V and 5 bases from J; bases unmatched to any gene: 14.

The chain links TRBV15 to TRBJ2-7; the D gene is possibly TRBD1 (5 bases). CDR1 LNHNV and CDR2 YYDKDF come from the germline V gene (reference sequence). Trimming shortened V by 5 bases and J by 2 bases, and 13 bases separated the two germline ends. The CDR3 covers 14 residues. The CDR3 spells CATSGQDSTYEQYF. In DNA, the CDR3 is TGTGCCACCAGCGGCCAAGACAGTACCTACGAGCAGTACTTC.

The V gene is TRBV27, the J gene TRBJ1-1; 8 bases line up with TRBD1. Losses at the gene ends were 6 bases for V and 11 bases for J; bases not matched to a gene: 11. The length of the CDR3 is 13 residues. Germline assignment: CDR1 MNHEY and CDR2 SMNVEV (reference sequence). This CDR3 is CASRFRQGPQAFF. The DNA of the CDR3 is TGTGCCAGCAGGTTCCGACAGGGGCCGCAGGCTTTCTTT.

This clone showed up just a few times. CDR3 amino acids: CSVPRGSEGTEAFF. Written as DNA, the CDR3 is TGCAGCGTCCCCAGGGGTTCAGAGGGGACTGAAGCTTTCTTT. The V gene is TRBV29-1, the J gene TRBJ1-1; D might be TRBD1 (6 bases). This CDR3 has 14 residues. Trimming stripped 6 bases from V and 5 bases from J, with 19 bases between. Germline V lookup: CDR1 SQVTM, CDR2 ANQGSEA.